The rows below give T cell receptor beta chains drawn from one sample of a study of T cells in Graves' hyperthyroidism and ophthalmopathy. TCRdb recomputed calls from the multiplex PCR reads with MiXCR, one row per CDR3 protein. The table has about 350,000 distinct CDR3 sequences, 15% to 20% seen once. The source material was blood. These receptors were taken from a woman aged 40-49 years with Graves' ophthalmopathy. The CDR3 runs from the conserved cysteine through the conserved F or W. A D gene is named only where the DNA matches it firmly. Expanded clones are given a class, and other clones once, few, many or no size at all.

abundance | d_gene | j_gene | v_gene | CDR3nt | CDR3aa
- | - | TRBJ2-5 | TRBV5-1 | TGCGCCAGCAGCTTGTTCCAGTACCAAGAGACCCAGTACTTC | CASSLFQYQETQYF
many | TRBD1 | TRBJ1-1 | TRBV10-3 | TGTGCCATCAGCAGGGGGGAAAACACTGAAGCTTTCTTT | CAISRGENTEAFF
many | - | TRBJ2-5 | TRBV11-2 | TGTGCCAGCAGCTTCGGGCAGGGGTTCAAGACCCAGTACTTC | CASSFGQGFKTQYF
many | TRBD1 | TRBJ1-4 | TRBV6-5 | TGTGCCAGCAGTTCCCCAGGGGGCGGTAATGAAAAACTGTTTTTT | CASSSPGGGNEKLFF
- | - | TRBJ2-5 | TRBV10-3 | TGTGCCATCGAGAGGGGGGATAGGGAGACCCAGTACTTC | CAIERGDRETQYF
many | - | TRBJ1-1 | TRBV28 | TGTGCCAGCTCCGTCGGTGCGGTGATGAACACTGAAGCTTTCTTT | CASSVGAVMNTEAFF
- | - | TRBJ2-2 | TRBV29-1 | TGCAGCGTTGAAGTACAGACCGGGGAGCTGTTTTTT | CSVEVQTGELFF
many | - | TRBJ2-3 | TRBV5-6 | TGTGCCAGCAGCTTGCCCCTGGATGAGGACGCCCGAGCACCCACAGATACGCAGTATTTT | CASSLPLDEDARAPTDTQYF
many | - | TRBJ2-3 | TRBV29-1 | TGCAGCGTTGTCGGCGGGAGCACAGATACGCAGTATTTT | CSVVGGSTDTQYF
few | - | TRBJ2-5 | TRBV19 | TGTGCCAGTAGTACTCTACTAGGAGAGACCCAGTACTTC | CASSTLLGETQYF
many | - | TRBJ2-7 | TRBV6-5 | TGTGCCAGCAGTAGGGACGGAAGCTCCTACGAGCAGTACTTC | CASSRDGSSYEQYF
many | TRBD2 | TRBJ2-7 | TRBV7-9 | TGTGCCAGCAGCTTAGGGCTAGCGGCCCACGAGCAGTACTTC | CASSLGLAAHEQYF
many | - | TRBJ2-5 | TRBV20-1 | TGCAGTGCTGCGACACGAGAGACCCAGTACTTC | CSAATRETQYF
many | - | TRBJ2-4 | TRBV6-2/TRBV6-3 | TGTGCCAGCCTGGGGGCAAACATTCAGTACTTC | CASLGANIQYF
many | - | TRBJ2-2 | TRBV20-1 | TGCAGTGCTCCAGGGGACACCGGGGAGCTGTTTTTT | CSAPGDTGELFF
many | - | TRBJ1-5 | TRBV20-1 | TGCAGTGCTAGTGACGGTCCGGAGCCCCAGCATTTT | CSASDGPEPQHF
- | TRBD1 | TRBJ1-3 | TRBV28 | TGTGCCAGCAGCCGAACAGGGGGCGGTGGAAACACCATATATTTT | CASSRTGGGGNTIYF
many | TRBD1 | TRBJ2-7 | TRBV5-1 | TGCGCCAGCAGAACAGGGGGAAGTTCCTACGAGCAGTACTTC | CASRTGGSSYEQYF
- | - | TRBJ2-6 | TRBV27 | TGTGCCAGCAGACCAACAGTCTCTGGGGCCAACGTCCTGACTTTC | CASRPTVSGANVLTF
- | TRBD1 | TRBJ1-1 | TRBV28 | TGTGCCAGCAGTACGAACAGGGGATCGGCCACTGAAGCTTTCTTT | CASSTNRGSATEAFF
many | - | TRBJ1-1 | TRBV6-2/TRBV6-3 | TGTGCCAGCAGTTCGGGCAGCACTGAAGCTTTCTTT | CASSSGSTEAFF
many | TRBD2 | TRBJ2-5 | TRBV20-1 | TGCAGTGCTAGAGATGGAACTATACTAGCGGGAGCGGGGACCCAGTACTTC | CSARDGTILAGAGTQYF
- | - | TRBJ2-6 | TRBV15 | TGTGCCACCAGCAGAGATTCGGCCTCCAACGTCCTGACTTTC | CATSRDSASNVLTF
many | - | TRBJ2-7 | TRBV10-3 | TGTGCCATCAGTGGGGGGAGCGATTACGAGCAGTACTTC | CAISGGSDYEQYF
- | TRBD1 | TRBJ2-7 | TRBV12-3/TRBV12-4 | TGTGCCAGCAGTTTAGGACAGGGGGCTGGTTACGAGCAGTACTTC | CASSLGQGAGYEQYF
- | - | TRBJ1-5 | TRBV18 | TGTGCCAGCTCACCAATGGGGGGCAATCAGCCCCAGCATTTT | CASSPMGGNQPQHF
many | - | TRBJ1-2 | TRBV27 | TGTGCCAGCAGTTTATGGCCCCGGGGAGACGACTATGGCTACACCTTC | CASSLWPRGDDYGYTF
few | TRBD1 | TRBJ2-7 | TRBV4-1 | TGCGCCAGCAGCCAAATTCCCGGGACAGGGGCCTACGAGCAGTACTTC | CASSQIPGTGAYEQYF
- | - | TRBJ1-1 | TRBV6-1 | TGTGCCAGCAGTGCCCGGACGAACGTGAACACTGAAGCTTTCTTT | CASSARTNVNTEAFF
- | TRBD1 | TRBJ2-5 | TRBV12-3/TRBV12-4 | TGTGCCAGCAGTTTCCGCCAGGGGGCTTACCAAGAGACCCAGTACTTC | CASSFRQGAYQETQYF
few | TRBD1 | TRBJ1-5 | TRBV4-2 | TGTGCCAGCAGCCAAGTCGTCGCCGGACAGGGTTCATCGCCCCAGCATTTT | CASSQVVAGQGSSPQHF
- | TRBD1 | TRBJ2-5 | TRBV5-1 | TGCGCCAGCAGCGGTGGGACAGGCGGGTACCAAGAGACCCAGTACTTC | CASSGGTGGYQETQYF
many | - | TRBJ1-1 | TRBV12-3/TRBV12-4 | TGTGCCAGCAGCCACCCGGGGCGGGGGACTGAAGCTTTCTTT | CASSHPGRGTEAFF
many | - | TRBJ1-2 | TRBV11-2 | TGTGCCAGCAGCTTAGTCCGGGACACCTATGGCTACACCTTC | CASSLVRDTYGYTF
many | TRBD1 | TRBJ1-2 | TRBV28 | TGTGCCAGCAGGTTGGACAGGTCCTATGGCTACACCTTC | CASRLDRSYGYTF
many | - | TRBJ1-1 | TRBV7-7 | TGTGCTAGCAGCTTTCCAGCGACCAGCCCTGAAGCTTTCTTT | CASSFPATSPEAFF
many | - | TRBJ1-2 | TRBV27 | TGTGCCAGCAGTTTTTTACCCGGACGGCTCTATGGCTACACCTTC | CASSFLPGRLYGYTF
- | TRBD1 | TRBJ1-2 | TRBV15 | TGTGCCACCAGCAGAGTGACAGGGAACTATGGCTACATCTTC | CATSRVTGNYGYIF
- | TRBD2 | TRBJ2-1 | TRBV9 | TGTGCCAGCAGCCTCTCAGGACTAGCGGGCAATGAGCAGTTCTTC | CASSLSGLAGNEQFF
many | - | TRBJ2-7 | TRBV7-2 | TGTGCCAGCAGCGGAGGCGTCAGCTCCTACGAGCAGTACTTC | CASSGGVSSYEQYF
many | - | TRBJ2-7 | TRBV5-1 | TGCGCCAGCAGCTTGTCCCCGAGTGGAGGAGAGCAGTACTTC | CASSLSPSGGEQYF
- | - | TRBJ2-7 | TRBV5-1 | TGCGCCAGCAGCGGGACGGCGAACTCCTACGAGCAGTACTTC | CASSGTANSYEQYF
many | - | TRBJ2-2 | TRBV6-4 | TGTGCCAGCAGTGACCCCCCGTTGGGGGGCGTGCGTGGCACCGGGGAGCTGTTTTTT | CASSDPPLGGVRGTGELFF
many | TRBD1 | TRBJ1-3 | TRBV29-1 | TGCAGCGTTGATTCACAGGGGACTGGAAACACCATATATTTT | CSVDSQGTGNTIYF
- | TRBD2 | TRBJ2-1 | TRBV19 | TGTGCCAGTAGTATAGATCTGTTGGAGGGTTTTTGGCTAGCGGGCTCCTACAATGAGCAGTTCTTC | CASSIDLLEGFWLAGSYNEQFF
many | TRBD2 | TRBJ2-2 | TRBV20-1 | TGCAGTGCTAGGGGACTAGCGGGAGGGCCTGGCACCGGGGAGCTGTTTTTT | CSARGLAGGPGTGELFF
many | - | TRBJ1-5 | TRBV6-5 | TGTGCCAGCAGCTCTCCGGGGGCTCGCAGGGTGAGCCAGCCCCAGCATTTT | CASSSPGARRVSQPQHF
many | - | TRBJ1-1 | TRBV5-6 | TGTGCCAGCAGTCACGGGGGGACTGAAGCTTTCTTT | CASSHGGTEAFF